There are a few counts of the clone carrying this T cell receptor (beta chain). Its cognate antigen is unknown. The sample comes from a study of identical twins. Whole-study findings and limits: Weaker excess sharing between twins was seen in beta out-of-frame sequences. Potential partial confounding of zero-insertion analyses by invariant MAIT and iNKT cells was noted.

It was template switching that added a universal primer site, and there were unique molecular identifiers on the cDNA. TCRdb redid the calling of the 5' RACE reads with MiXCR, one entry per CDR3 protein. Of just under 550,000 distinct CDR3 sequences detected, 13% to 15% appear once; the ten largest clones hold around 0.48%. The sample was also linked to a second study, of yellow fever vaccine responses in identical twins.

The clonotype originates from a woman between 18 and 29 years old in good health. Sequencing input: CD4+ T cells sorted from blood.

This chain's CDR3 is CASSAQPPSTDTQYF. The CDR3 bases are TGTGCCAGCAGTGCCCAGCCTCCTAGCACAGATACGCAGTATTTT. J is TRBJ2-3 and V is TRBV2; D gene uncertain. Germline V gives CDR1 SNHLY, CDR2 FYNNEI. CDR3 length: 15 amino acids. Trimming removed 4 bases at V and 0 bases at J, with 11 bases between.